The 19 T cell receptor beta chains below were found in one sample sequenced in a study of identifying expanded T cells in peripheral blood. The table came from immunoSEQ multiplex PCR; TCRdb's copy has only in-frame clones and leaves some out. Counted here are about 81,000 clones, roughly 84% occurring once; the ten biggest clones make up around 19%. The sample consisted of blood. These receptors were taken from a person aged 18 to 70 in good health.

The rearrangement uses TRBV28 and TRBJ1-1; D possibly corresponds to TRBD1 (6 bases). V lost 6 bases to trimming and J lost 8 bases, with 13 bases between them. There are 12 residues in the CDR3. The V gene's germline CDR1 is MDHEN and CDR2 SYDVKM. The CDR3 reads CASRVSGTEAFF. DNA of the CDR3: TGTGCCAGCAGAGTCTCCGGGACAGAAGCTTTCTTT.

V gene TRBV2 combines with J gene TRBJ2-5; D gene uncertain. The CDR3 consists of 17 residues. The germline gives CDR1 SNHLY, CDR2 FYNNEI. Trimming removed 9 bases from V and 5 bases from J, with 28 bases in between. CDR3 in amino acids: CASRRGIFYRVGETQYF. For the CDR3, the DNA is TGTGCCAGTCGACGCGGAATCTTCTACAGAGTGGGGGAGACCCAGTACTTC.

This clone was detected a few times. The rearrangement joins TRBV7-8 to TRBJ1-5; weak D call: TRBD1 (5 bases). Trimming took 5 bases from V and 7 from J, leaving 12 bases between them. Germline V gene data show CDR1 as SGHVS and CDR2 as FQNEAQ. The CDR3 has 13 residues. CDR3 nucleotide sequence: TGTGCCAGCAGCCCGGACCCAGGGCAGCCCCAGCATTTT. This gives the protein CASSPDPGQPQHF.

This chain joins TRBV9 and TRBJ2-2, with TRBD2 matching over 9 bases. CDR1 is SGDLS, CDR2 YYNGEE, per germline. This CDR3 has 18 amino acids. V lost 0 bases and J lost 4; bases outside the gene matches: 10. CDR3 sequence (DNA): TGTGCCAGCAGCGTAGGGATTAGCGGGAGTTCGGGCACCGGGGAGCTGTTTTTT. Translating it yields CASSVGISGSSGTGELFF.

Regarding this clone: Germline and junction disagree at one end, which may indicate a read error. This chain connects TRBV11-2 to TRBJ2-7; 7 positions match TRBD1. Germline CDR1 reads SGHAT; CDR2 reads FQNNGV. The CDR3 contains 14 residues. The CDR3 spells CASSFGQVSHEQYF. The CDR3 nucleotides read TGTGCCAGCAGCTTCGGACAGGTCTCCCACGAGCAGTACTTC.

This chain joins TRBV7-2 and TRBJ2-6; no clear D. The length of the CDR3 is 17 residues. Germline lookup yields CDR1 SGHTA and CDR2 FQGNSA. V dropped 1 base and J dropped 4 bases, with 14 bases sitting between them. In nucleotides, the CDR3 is TGTGCCAGCAGCTTAGAGGACGGCGCGTCCGGGGCCAACGTCCTGACTTTC. This gives the protein CASSLEDGASGANVLTF.

This chain uses TRBV6-4 with TRBJ2-6, with 9 bases fitting TRBD1. Germline values: CDR1 MRHNA, CDR2 SNTAGT. Germline trimming cut 3 bases from V and 0 bases from J; bases unmatched to any gene: 0. The CDR3 runs to 16 residues. As DNA, the CDR3 is TGTGCCAGCAGTGAGACAGGGGGCTCTGGGGCCAACGTCCTGACTTTC. Translating it yields CASSETGGSGANVLTF.

The rearrangement joins TRBV11-2 to TRBJ1-3; D ambiguous. This CDR3 comprises 17 residues. V lost 1 base, J lost 2 bases, and 15 bases lay in between. Per germline, CDR1 SGHAT and CDR2 FQNNGV. The CDR3 coding sequence is TGTGCCAGCAGCTTAGTGGGCGGGAGTCTCGCTGGAAACACCATATATTTT. Residues: CASSLVGGSLAGNTIYF.

This clone came up once. The chain has TRBV18 and TRBJ1-5; TRBD1 agrees at 9 bases. CDR1 and CDR2 from the germline V gene are KGHSH and LQKENI. The CDR3 consists of 18 residues. Trimming cost V 1 base and J 0 bases; bases outside gene matches: 7. The CDR3 is CASSPLGQGIDSNQPQHF. CDR3 DNA sequence: TGTGCCAGCTCACCACTGGGACAGGGAATCGATAGCAATCAGCCCCAGCATTTT.

V gene TRBV28 combines with J gene TRBJ2-7, with D possibly TRBD2 on 7 matching bases. The germline gives CDR1 MDHEN, CDR2 SYDVKM. This CDR3 has 16 amino acids. V was pared by 4 bases and J by 1 base, with 17 bases between. The CDR3 here is CASSSPTGGPSYEQYF. CDR3 coding DNA: TGTGCCAGCAGTTCCCCGACCGGGGGGCCTTCCTACGAGCAGTACTTC.

The chain carries TRBV7-3 and TRBJ1-4; no firm D call. Deletions cut 4 bases from V and 3 bases from J, with 12 bases between. The CDR3 consists of 15 residues. In germline, CDR1 is SGHTA, CDR2 FQGTGA. The CDR3 spells CASSSREGANEKLFF. The CDR3 DNA sequence: TGTGCCAGCAGCTCCCGGGAAGGTGCTAATGAAAAACTGTTTTTT.

The J gene is TRBJ2-1, the V gene TRBV27, with TRBD2 identical over 12 bases. This CDR3 comprises 15 residues. The ends lost 4 bases at V and 8 bases at J; junction bases unmatched: 6. Germline CDR1 and CDR2: MNHEY and SMNVEV (reference sequence). The CDR3 bases are TGTGCCAGCAGTTCCTGGACTAGCGGGAAGGATGAGCAGTTCTTC. It specifies CASSSWTSGKDEQFF.

The genes are TRBV7-2 and TRBJ1-5, with D perhaps matching TRBD1 (6 bases). The ends were cut back, 5 bases at V and 6 bases at J, with 11 bases in the middle. The CDR3 consists of 13 residues. Per the germline V gene, CDR1 is SGHTA and CDR2 is FQGNSA. For the CDR3, the DNA is TGTGCCAGCAGCCTTACAGGGACTCAGCCCCAGCATTTT. Translating it yields CASSLTGTQPQHF.

J is TRBJ2-3 and V is TRBV5-1, with 9 bases that match TRBD1. CDR1 SGHRS and CDR2 YFSETQ come from the germline V gene. The CDR3 contains 16 residues. Trimming cost V 0 bases and J 6 bases; bases outside gene matches: 8. The CDR3 coding sequence is TGCGCCAGCAGCTTGGCCGGGGGCACAGGGGGCGATACGCAGTATTTT. It is translated as CASSLAGGTGGDTQYF.

V usage is TRBV15 and J usage is TRBJ1-2; 7 nucleotides line up with TRBD1. CDR1 and CDR2 (germline): LNHNV, YYDKDF (reference sequence). The CDR3 extends over 15 amino acids. J lost 7 bases, V lost 4 bases, and 12 bases had no gene match. The chain's CDR3 is CATSTETGALFGYTF. CDR3 nucleotides: TGTGCCACCAGCACCGAAACAGGGGCCCTATTTGGCTACACCTTC. Full variable domain (outside the CDR3, taken from reference TRBV15 and TRBJ1-2): DAMVIQNPRYQVTQFGKPVTLSCSQTLNHNVMYWYQQKSSQAPKLLFHYYDKDFNNEADTPDNFQSRRPNTSFCFLDIRSPGLGDTAMYLCATSTETGALFGYTFGSGTRLTVV.

The V gene is TRBV4-1, the J gene TRBJ2-5; D may match TRBD1 or TRBD2 (5 bases each). Germline assignment: CDR1 MGHRA and CDR2 YSYEKL. CDR3 length: 16 residues. V lost 0 bases, J lost 0 bases, and 11 bases lay in between. As DNA, the CDR3 is TGCGCCAGCAGCCAAGATCCGGGACGCGACCAAGAGACCCAGTACTTC. Amino acids: CASSQDPGRDQETQYF.

This clone has only one observation. This chain links TRBV27 with TRBJ2-7; unclear D gene. The germline V gene encodes CDR1 MNHEY and CDR2 SMNVEV (reference sequence). Trimming removed 0 bases at V and 3 bases at J, with 15 bases between. This CDR3 is 16 amino acids long. CDR3 coding DNA: TGTGCCAGCAGTTTATCGAGAAGGCTTGAAGTCTACGAGCAGTACTTC. It specifies CASSLSRRLEVYEQYF.

The chain couples TRBV19 to TRBJ2-5; TRBD2 agrees at 8 bases. CDR1 and CDR2 (germline): LNHDA, SQIVND (reference sequence). V lost 1 base and J lost 5; bases outside the gene matches: 6. The CDR3 sequence is 15 residues long. The CDR3 protein is CASSIAASGSETQYF. The CDR3 DNA follows: TGTGCCAGTAGTATAGCGGCTAGCGGGTCCGAGACCCAGTACTTC.

The chain combines TRBV18 with TRBJ1-2; 9 bases match TRBD1. The trim removed 0 bases at V and 5 bases at J, leaving 10 bases unmatched. In germline, CDR1 is KGHSH, CDR2 LQKENI. The CDR3 runs 17 residues. The CDR3 DNA follows: TGTGCCAGCTCACCACCTCACGAAACGGGACAGGGATATGGCTACACCTTC. This sequence encodes CASSPPHETGQGYGYTF. Full variable domain (outside the CDR3, taken from reference TRBV18 and TRBJ1-2): NAGVMQNPRHLVRRRGQEARLRCSPMKGHSHVYWYRQLPEEGLKFMVYLQKENIIDESGMPKERFSAEFPKEGPSILRIQQVVRGDSAAYFCASSPPHETGQGYGYTFGSGTRLTVV.